This paragraph covers one T cell receptor beta chain sequence. Multiple sclerosis controls were treatment-naive patients with stable or active relapsing-remitting disease. This record belongs to a study of CD8 T cells in Susac syndrome. V gave up 4 bases and J gave up 1 base, with 10 bases separating them. The CDR3 is 14 amino acids. Germline V gene data show CDR1 as SGHVS and CDR2 as FQNEAQ. A quantity of about 0.5 to 1 ug RNA underwent reverse transcription using random hexamers. Amplification of TCR beta CDR3 spanned 54 Vbeta and 13 Jbeta via immunoSEQ multiplex PCR. TCRdb re-analysed the immunoSEQ multiplex PCR reads in MiXCR, keeping a single row per CDR3 protein. The sample yields some 130,000 distinct CDR3 sequences, approximately 89% seen once.

The chain links TRBV7-8 to TRBJ1-1; D not resolved. Sequenced sample: CD8+ T cells from PBMCs. This sequence originates from a human donor with multiple sclerosis. The CDR3 is CASSWMGKNTEAFF. CDR3 sequence (DNA): TGTGCCAGCAGCTGGATGGGGAAGAACACTGAAGCTTTCTTT.